The entry below gives a single TCR beta chain sequence along with its context. Antigen specificity is unknown. The data are from a study of beta chain features in type 1 diabetes. On the study more broadly: The samples had more than 95 million sorted cells examined in all. Findings and limits, study-wide: For type 1 diabetes patients, VDJ junctions showed fewer insertions and more deletions. Among patients with Type 1 diabetes, TCRB CDR3s were moderately but significantly shorter in every one of the four CD4+ subsets. With patients and controls alike, PCR might favor shorter templates to an equal degree. For cells with high TCR expression, cDNA sequencing could yield over-representation.

This CDR3 has 14 amino acids. V lost 7 bases, J lost 7 bases, and 20 bases lay in between. Germline CDR1 and CDR2: SQVTM and ANQGSEA. Investigators reverse transcribed all isolated RNA, so they sequenced expressed TCRB transcripts. The protocol was immunoSEQ multiplex PCR, while the TCRdb copy is restricted to in-frame clones and leaves out a portion. Of some 350,000 clones listed, 8.5% to 10% are singletons. Sequenced input: central memory CD4+ T cells from blood. The chain is built from TRBV29-1 and TRBJ1-5; D is uncertain. This clonotype was sampled from a man aged 30 to 45 with type 1 diabetes. The CDR3: CSGLKVRVTQPQHF. For the CDR3, the DNA is TGCAGCGGCTTGAAAGTGAGGGTAACGCAGCCCCAGCATTTT.